These 8 T cell receptor beta chains share one sample of origin, sequenced in a study of cytomegalovirus exposure and HLA in healthy donors. The PCR employed 60 Vbeta primers together with 13 Jbeta primers. Clones were sequenced by immunoSEQ multiplex PCR, and TCRdb holds only the in-frame ones, with some missing. Of about 190,000 clones in the sample, 60% to 80% are singletons; the top ten hold 3.1%. The sequenced material came from PBMCs. The receptor set was obtained from a young woman in good health and CMV-seropositive.

The gene calls are TRBV12-5 and TRBJ2-1; TRBD2 matches 10 bases. V shed 1 base, J shed 2 bases, and the junction held 2 bases outside the gene matches. CDR1 and CDR2 from the germline V gene are LGHNT and FRNRAP. The length of the CDR3 is 16 residues. CDR3 protein: CASGLGTSGAYNEQFF. CDR3 sequence (DNA): TGTGCTAGTGGTTTGGGGACTAGCGGTGCCTACAATGAGCAGTTCTTC.

The chain links TRBV28 to TRBJ2-6; D remains unclear. Per the germline V gene, CDR1 is MDHEN and CDR2 is SYDVKM. The length of the CDR3 is 15 residues. The V end was cut by 3 bases, the J end by 0 bases, with 6 bases between. The CDR3 DNA sequence: TGTGCCAGCAGTTTTCCCCACTCTGGGGCCAACGTCCTGACTTTC. It encodes CASSFPHSGANVLTF. The full variable domain, in which reference TRBV28 and TRBJ2-6 provide the parts outside the CDR3, is DVKVTQSSRYLVKRTGEKVFLECVQDMDHENMFWYRQDPGLGLRLIYFSYDVKMKEKGDIPEGYSVSREKKERFSLILESASTNQTSMYLCASSFPHSGANVLTFGAGSRLTVL.

This clone was observed a single time. The V and J genes are TRBV27 and TRBJ1-4; D unclear. Germline V gene data show CDR1 as MNHEY and CDR2 as SMNVEV (reference sequence). CDR3 length: 13 residues. Trimming cost V 6 bases and J 4 bases, with 9 bases left between them. CDR3 bases: TGTGCCAGCAGGCGACAAAATAATGAAAAACTGTTTTTT. This translates into CASRRQNNEKLFF. The full variable domain, with the rest looked up from reference TRBV27 and TRBJ1-4, is EAQVTQNPRYLITVTGKKLTVTCSQNMNHEYMSWYRQDPGLGLRQIYYSMNVEVTDKGDVPEGYKVSRKEKRNFPLILESPSPNQTSLYFCASRRQNNEKLFFGSGTQLSVL.

The chain recombines TRBV19 with TRBJ2-5; 10 bases match TRBD2. Germline V lookup: CDR1 LNHDA, CDR2 SQIVND (reference sequence). V trimming: 1 base; J trimming: 1 base; junction bases outside the gene matches: 6. The CDR3 covers 17 residues. In nucleotides, the CDR3 is TGTGCCAGTAGTATAGGGGCGACTAGCGGGTTCCAAGAGACCCAGTACTTC. It translates to CASSIGATSGFQETQYF.

The table lists this clone with a count of one. The V call is TRBV18, the J call TRBJ1-1; no reliable D call. Deletions cut 6 bases from V and 5 bases from J, with 10 bases between. The CDR3 has 12 residues. Per germline, CDR1 KGHSH and CDR2 LQKENI. CDR3: CASSSTGTEAFF. As DNA, the CDR3 is TGTGCCAGCTCGTCGACGGGTACTGAAGCTTTCTTT.

The chain recombines TRBV11-3 with TRBJ2-3; D possibly corresponds to TRBD1 (7 bases). Looked up from germline, CDR1 is SGHNT and CDR2 is YENEEA. The germline V and J ends were trimmed by 5 bases and 1 base, with 19 bases remaining between them. This CDR3 has 17 residues. The CDR3 sequence is CASSGGGRGHGTDTQYF. In nucleotides, the CDR3 is TGTGCCAGCAGCGGAGGGGGCAGGGGCCACGGCACAGATACGCAGTATTTT.

The chain combines TRBV7-6 with TRBJ2-5; D possibly corresponds to TRBD2 (6 bases). The J call is doubtful: the DNA matches TRBJ2-7 better. CDR1 is SGHVS and CDR2 is FNYEAQ in the germline V gene. This CDR3 comprises 15 residues. The CDR3 here is CASSPSGTGIYEQYF. DNA for the CDR3: TGTGCCAGCAGCCCGTCCGGGACTGGCATTTACGAGCAGTACTTC.

This clone was seen just once. This chain connects TRBV13 to TRBJ2-5; TRBD1 matches 7 bases. Germline CDR1 reads PRHDT; CDR2 reads FYEKMQ (reference sequence). Trimming at V came to 5 bases and at J to 4 bases, leaving 22 bases not matched to a gene. The CDR3 runs to 19 residues. CDR3 DNA: TGTGCCAGCAGCCCAGGACCGAGCAAGGCAGGGGGAACTTCAGAGACCCAGTACTTC. Translation: CASSPGPSKAGGTSETQYF.